This section outlines one T cell receptor (beta chain) sequence together with its context. This clonotype was picked up a small number of times. The antigen it binds to is not known. No base-level quality is on record; no much larger clone is a single base apart. This entry comes from a study of T cell repertoires in cytomegalovirus infection (dated 2019 in TCRdb). With respect to the entire study: Donor HLA type was relevant to the analysis, because carriage of CMV infection together with the matching HLA type was indicated by public TCR beta signatures. Broad study findings and their caveats: Cumulative frequency of public TCR beta family members discriminated carriers of CMV infection plus the relevant HLA type in this cohort and an independent approximately 360-donor cohort. The ex vivo response was dominated by HLA-C-restricted CMV-specific TCR beta clonotypes, which also provided the single most frequent clonotype in two of eight donors.

The sequencer was an Illumina HiSeq 1500. The public sequencing data were trimmed at Q25 with fastp and processed into clonotypes with MiXCR by TCRdb, which kept only in-frame beta chains. Every distinct CDR3 protein forms one entry, paired with its most common genes and DNA. For this sample there are some 240,000 distinct CDR3 sequences; 15% to 20% appear just once. Around 43% of the sample belongs to the ten largest clones. V gives up 2 bases and J gives up 10 bases, and the segment between their germline ends measures 11 bases. The cysteine opens and the phenylalanine closes a CDR3 of 12 amino acids. Kept here is only the CDR3 DNA, which spans 36 bases and is read in frame from base 1. In the germline V gene, CDR1 corresponds to SGHDN and CDR2 to FVKESK.

Rearrangement joined TRBV14 to TRBJ1-1; the D segment cannot be called with confidence. The sample consisted of CD8+ T cells from PBMCs. The clonotype was recovered from a human donor in good health (CMV status not recorded). Some clones in this sample may be carry-over from other donors' samples. The nucleotide sequence is given as TGTGCCAGCAGCCAAAAGGGAAATCGAGCTTTCTTT. Its translation reads: CASSQKGNRAFF.